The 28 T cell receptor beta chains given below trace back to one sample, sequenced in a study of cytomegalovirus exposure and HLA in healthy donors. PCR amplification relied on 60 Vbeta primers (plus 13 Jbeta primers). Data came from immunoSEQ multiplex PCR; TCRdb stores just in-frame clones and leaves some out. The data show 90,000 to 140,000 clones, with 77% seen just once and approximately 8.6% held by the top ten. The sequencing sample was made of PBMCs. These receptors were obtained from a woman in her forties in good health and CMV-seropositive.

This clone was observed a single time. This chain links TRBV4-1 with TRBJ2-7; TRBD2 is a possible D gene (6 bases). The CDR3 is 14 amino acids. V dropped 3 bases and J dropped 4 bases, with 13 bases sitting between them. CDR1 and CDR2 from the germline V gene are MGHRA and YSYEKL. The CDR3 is CASSQYRESYEQYF. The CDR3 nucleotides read TGCGCCAGCAGCCAGTACCGGGAGTCTTACGAGCAGTACTTC.

CDR3 nucleotide sequence: TGCGCCAGCAGTGGTGCCGACGGGACCTACGAGCAGTACTTC. Its protein product is CASSGADGTYEQYF. This chain joins TRBV10-1 and TRBJ2-7; a possible D gene is TRBD2 (5 bases). CDR1 WNHNN and CDR2 SYGVQD come from the germline V gene (reference sequence). CDR3 length: 14 residues. V was cut by 4 bases and J by 2 bases, with 12 bases left in between.

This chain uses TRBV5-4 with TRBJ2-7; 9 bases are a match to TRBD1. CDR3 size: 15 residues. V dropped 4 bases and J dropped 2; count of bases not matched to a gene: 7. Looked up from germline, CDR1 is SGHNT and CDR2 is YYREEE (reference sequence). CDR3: CASSGGTGTPYEQYF. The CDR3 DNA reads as TGTGCCAGCAGCGGAGGGACAGGGACCCCCTACGAGCAGTACTTC.

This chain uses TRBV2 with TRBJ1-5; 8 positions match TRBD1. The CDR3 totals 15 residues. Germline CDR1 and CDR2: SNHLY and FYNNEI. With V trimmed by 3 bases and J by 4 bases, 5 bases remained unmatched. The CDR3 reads CASSDSRTGNQPQHF. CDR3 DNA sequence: TGTGCCAGCAGTGATTCCCGGACAGGGAATCAGCCCCAGCATTTT.

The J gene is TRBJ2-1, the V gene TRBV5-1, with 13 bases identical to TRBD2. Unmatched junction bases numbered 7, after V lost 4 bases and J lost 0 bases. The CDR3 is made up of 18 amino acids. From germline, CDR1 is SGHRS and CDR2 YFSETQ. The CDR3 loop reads CASSTRTSGSSSYNEQFF. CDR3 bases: TGCGCCAGCAGCACTAGGACTAGCGGGAGTAGCTCCTACAATGAGCAGTTCTTC.

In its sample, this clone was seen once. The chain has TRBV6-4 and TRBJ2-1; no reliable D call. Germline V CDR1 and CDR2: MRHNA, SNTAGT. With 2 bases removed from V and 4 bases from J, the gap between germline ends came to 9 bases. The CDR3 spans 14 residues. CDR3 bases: TGTGCCAGCAGTGACAGTGACAATTACAATGAGCAGTTCTTC. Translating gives CASSDSDNYNEQFF.

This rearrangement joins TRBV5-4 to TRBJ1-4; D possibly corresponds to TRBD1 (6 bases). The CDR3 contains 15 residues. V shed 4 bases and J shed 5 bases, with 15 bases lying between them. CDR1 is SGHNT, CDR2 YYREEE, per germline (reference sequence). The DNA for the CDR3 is TGTGCCAGCAGCGCTGCCAGGGGTGGAAATGAAAAACTGTTTTTT. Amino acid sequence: CASSAARGGNEKLFF.

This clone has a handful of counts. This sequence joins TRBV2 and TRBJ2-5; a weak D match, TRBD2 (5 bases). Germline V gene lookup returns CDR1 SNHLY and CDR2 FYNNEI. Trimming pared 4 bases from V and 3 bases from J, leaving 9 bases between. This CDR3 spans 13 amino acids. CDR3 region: CASSGTREETQYF. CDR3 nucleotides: TGTGCCAGCAGTGGAACTAGGGAAGAGACCCAGTACTTC.

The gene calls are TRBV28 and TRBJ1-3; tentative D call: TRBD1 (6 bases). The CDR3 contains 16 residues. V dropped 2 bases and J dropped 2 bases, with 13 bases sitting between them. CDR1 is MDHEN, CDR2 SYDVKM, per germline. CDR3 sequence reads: CASSLLIGGAGNTIYF. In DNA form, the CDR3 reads TGTGCCAGCAGTTTACTTATAGGGGGTGCTGGAAACACCATATATTTT.

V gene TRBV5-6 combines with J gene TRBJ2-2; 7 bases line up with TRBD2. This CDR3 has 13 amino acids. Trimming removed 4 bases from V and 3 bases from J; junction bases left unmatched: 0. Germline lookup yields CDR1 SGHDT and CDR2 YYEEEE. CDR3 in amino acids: CASSRGDTGELFF. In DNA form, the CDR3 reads TGTGCCAGCAGCCGGGGGGACACCGGGGAGCTGTTTTTT. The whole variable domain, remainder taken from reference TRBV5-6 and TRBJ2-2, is DAGVTQSPTHLIKTRGQQVTLRCSPKSGHDTVSWYQQALGQGPQFIFQYYEEEERQRGNFPDRFSGHQFPNYSSELNVNALLLGDSALYLCASSRGDTGELFFGEGSRLTVL.

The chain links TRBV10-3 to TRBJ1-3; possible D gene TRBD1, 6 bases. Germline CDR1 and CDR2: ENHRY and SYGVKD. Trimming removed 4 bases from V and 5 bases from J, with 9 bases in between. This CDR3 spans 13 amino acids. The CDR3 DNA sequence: TGTGCCATCAGTGGGGGGACAAGAAACACCATATATTTT. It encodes CAISGGTRNTIYF.

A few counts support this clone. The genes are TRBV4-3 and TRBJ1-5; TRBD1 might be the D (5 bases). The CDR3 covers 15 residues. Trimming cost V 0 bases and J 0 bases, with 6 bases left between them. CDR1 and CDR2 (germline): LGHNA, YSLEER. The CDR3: CASSQDRASNQPQHF. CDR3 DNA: TGCGCCAGCAGCCAAGACAGGGCTAGCAATCAGCCCCAGCATTTT.

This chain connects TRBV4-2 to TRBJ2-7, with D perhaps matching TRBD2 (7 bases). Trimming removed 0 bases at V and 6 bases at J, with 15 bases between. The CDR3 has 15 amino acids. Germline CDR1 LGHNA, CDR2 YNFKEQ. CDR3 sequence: CASSQDAAGEGEQYF. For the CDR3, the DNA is TGTGCCAGCAGCCAAGATGCCGCAGGGGAGGGCGAGCAGTACTTC.

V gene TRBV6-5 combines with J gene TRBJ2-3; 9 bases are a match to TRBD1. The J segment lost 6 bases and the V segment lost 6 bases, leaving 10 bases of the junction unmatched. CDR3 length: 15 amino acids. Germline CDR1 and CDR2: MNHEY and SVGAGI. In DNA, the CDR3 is TGTGCCAGCAGCGCGTCCGGACAGGGGTTGGATACGCAGTATTTT. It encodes CASSASGQGLDTQYF.

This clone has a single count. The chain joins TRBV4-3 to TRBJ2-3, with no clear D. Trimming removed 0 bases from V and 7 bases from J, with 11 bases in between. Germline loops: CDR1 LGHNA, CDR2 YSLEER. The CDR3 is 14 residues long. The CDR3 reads CASSQDLRMNTQYF. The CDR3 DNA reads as TGCGCCAGCAGCCAAGATTTGCGGATGAATACGCAGTATTTT.

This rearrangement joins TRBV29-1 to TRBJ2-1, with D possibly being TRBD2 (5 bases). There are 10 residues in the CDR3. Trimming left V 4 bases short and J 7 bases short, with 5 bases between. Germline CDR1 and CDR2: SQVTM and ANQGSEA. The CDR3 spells CSVGGNEQFF. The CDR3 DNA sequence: TGCAGCGTTGGCGGGAATGAGCAGTTCTTC.

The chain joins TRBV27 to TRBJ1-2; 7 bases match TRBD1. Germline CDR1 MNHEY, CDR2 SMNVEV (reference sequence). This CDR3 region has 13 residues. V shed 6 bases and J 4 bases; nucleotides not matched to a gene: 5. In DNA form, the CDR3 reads TGTGCCAGCAGGCCACAGGGGAGCTATGGCTACACCTTC. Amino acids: CASRPQGSYGYTF.

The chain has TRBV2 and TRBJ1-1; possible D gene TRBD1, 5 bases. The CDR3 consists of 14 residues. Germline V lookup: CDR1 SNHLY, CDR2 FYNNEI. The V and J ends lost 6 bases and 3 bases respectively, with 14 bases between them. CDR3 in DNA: TGTGCCAGCAGGGTGGGGGGGTTTGACACTGAAGCTTTCTTT. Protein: CASRVGGFDTEAFF.

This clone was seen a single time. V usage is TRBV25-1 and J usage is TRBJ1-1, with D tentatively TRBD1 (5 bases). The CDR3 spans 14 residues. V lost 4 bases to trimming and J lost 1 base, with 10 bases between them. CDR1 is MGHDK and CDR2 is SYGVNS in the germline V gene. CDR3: CASSVGGENTEAFF. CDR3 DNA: TGTGCCAGCAGTGTGGGGGGGGAGAACACTGAAGCTTTCTTT.

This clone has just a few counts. The CDR3 protein is CASSHGGLDTQYF. CDR3 sequence (DNA): TGTGCCAGCAGCCACGGGGGTTTGGATACGCAGTATTTT. The chain couples TRBV7-9 to TRBJ2-3, with D possibly being TRBD2 (6 bases). CDR3 length: 13 residues. In germline, CDR1 is SEHNR, CDR2 FQNEAQ (reference sequence). V was shortened by 5 bases and J by 6 bases, with 12 bases between the two germline ends.

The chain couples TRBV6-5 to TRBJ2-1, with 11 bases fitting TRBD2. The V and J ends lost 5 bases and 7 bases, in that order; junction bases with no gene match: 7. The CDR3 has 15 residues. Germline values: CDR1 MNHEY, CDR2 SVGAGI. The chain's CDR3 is CASSLIAGGINEQFF. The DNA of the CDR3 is TGTGCCAGCAGTCTCATAGCGGGGGGGATAAATGAGCAGTTCTTC.

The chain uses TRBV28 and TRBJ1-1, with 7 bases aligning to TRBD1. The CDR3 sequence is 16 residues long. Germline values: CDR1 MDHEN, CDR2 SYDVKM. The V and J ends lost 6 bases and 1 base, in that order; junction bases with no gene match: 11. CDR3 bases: TGTGCCAGCAGGCCAGGGGGTTGGCGAACGAACACTGAAGCTTTCTTT. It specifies CASRPGGWRTNTEAFF.

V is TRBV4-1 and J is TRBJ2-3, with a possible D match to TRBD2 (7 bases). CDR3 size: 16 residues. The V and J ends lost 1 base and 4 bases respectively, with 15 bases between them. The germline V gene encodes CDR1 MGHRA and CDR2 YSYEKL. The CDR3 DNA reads TGCGCCAGCAGCCAAGTTGCTGGGGGGGCCCCAGATACGCAGTATTTT. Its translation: CASSQVAGGAPDTQYF.

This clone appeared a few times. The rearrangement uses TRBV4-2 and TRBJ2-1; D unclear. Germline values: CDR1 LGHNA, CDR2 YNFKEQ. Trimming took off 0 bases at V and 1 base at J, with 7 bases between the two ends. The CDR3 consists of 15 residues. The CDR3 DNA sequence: TGTGCCAGCAGCCAAGATAAACAGTCCTACAATGAGCAGTTCTTC. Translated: CASSQDKQSYNEQFF.

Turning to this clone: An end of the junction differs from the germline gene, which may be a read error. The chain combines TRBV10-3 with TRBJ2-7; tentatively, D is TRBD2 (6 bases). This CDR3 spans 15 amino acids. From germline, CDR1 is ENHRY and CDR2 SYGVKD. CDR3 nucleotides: TGTGCCAGCAGTTACCCGGGAGTACCAAACTACGAGCAGTACTTC. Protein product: CASSYPGVPNYEQYF.

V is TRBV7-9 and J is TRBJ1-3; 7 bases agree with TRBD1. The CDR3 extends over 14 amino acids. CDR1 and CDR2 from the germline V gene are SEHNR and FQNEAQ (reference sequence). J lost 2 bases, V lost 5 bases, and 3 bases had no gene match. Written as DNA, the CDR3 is TGTGCCAGCAGCCACCAGGGGGCTGGAAACACCATATATTTT. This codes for CASSHQGAGNTIYF.

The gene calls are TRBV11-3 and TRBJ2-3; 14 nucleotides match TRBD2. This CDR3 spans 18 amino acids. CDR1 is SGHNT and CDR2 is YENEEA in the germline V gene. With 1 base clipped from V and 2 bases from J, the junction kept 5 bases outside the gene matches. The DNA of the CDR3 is TGTGCCAGCAGCTTAGGTGGGACTAGCGGGAGTTCCACAGATACGCAGTATTTT. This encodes CASSLGGTSGSSTDTQYF.

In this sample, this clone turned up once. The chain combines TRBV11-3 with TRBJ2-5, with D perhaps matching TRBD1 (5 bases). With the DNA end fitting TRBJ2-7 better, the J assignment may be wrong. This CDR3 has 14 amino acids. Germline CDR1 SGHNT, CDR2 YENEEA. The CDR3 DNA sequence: TGTGCCTCGTCACGAACAGACAGTCCCTACGAGCAGTACTTC. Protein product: CASSRTDSPYEQYF.